The 29 T cell receptor beta chains below come from one sample, sequenced in a study of glioma-infiltrating T cells. Amplification of TCR alpha and beta CDR3 regions from RNA used iRepertoire nested multiplex PCR. Via MiXCR, TCRdb re-called the multiplex PCR reads, giving one row per CDR3 protein. This table holds fewer than 500,000 distinct CDR3 sequences, about 40% found once. The sequenced material came from glioma tissue, nonneoplastic brain tissue, or PBMCs (not recorded which). Receptor source: a human donor with low-grade glioma or glioblastoma, undergoing nonglioma brain surgery, or in good health (not recorded which).

V gene TRBV11-1 combines with J gene TRBJ2-7, with TRBD2 matching 8 bases. Germline values: CDR1 SGHAT, CDR2 FQDESV (reference sequence). J was trimmed by 2 bases and V by 4 bases; bases with no gene match: 10. The CDR3 runs 16 residues. CDR3 residues: CASSSLGGGSPYEQYF. The DNA of the CDR3 is TGTGCCAGCAGCTCGCTCGGGGGGGGAAGTCCCTACGAGCAGTACTTC. Combining the CDR3 with reference TRBV11-1 and TRBJ2-7 gives the whole variable domain EAEVAQSPRYKITEKSQAVAFWCDPISGHATLYWYRQILGQGPELLVQFQDESVVDDSQLPKDRFSAERLKGVDSTLKIQPAELGDSAMYLCASSSLGGGSPYEQYFGPGTRLTVT.

With regard to this clonotype: This may stem from a read error, because a much larger clone lies one nucleotide away. The J gene is TRBJ1-1, the V gene TRBV4-2; D gene uncertain. Trimming removed 2 bases from V and 3 bases from J, with 10 bases in between. This CDR3 is 14 amino acids long. The germline V gene has CDR1 LGHNA and CDR2 YNFKEQ. CDR3 coding DNA: TGTGCCAGCAGCCAACCTGTGTGGGACACTGAAGCTTTCTTT. Protein sequence: CASSQPVWDTEAFF.

This clonotype has a handful of counts. The chain joins TRBV6-2 or TRBV6-3 to TRBJ2-3; TRBD1 is a possible D gene (5 bases). Per germline, CDR1 MNHEY and CDR2 SVGEGT. The CDR3 totals 15 residues. The V and J ends lost 2 bases and 1 base respectively, with 10 bases between them. The CDR3 reads CASSYTGHGTDTQYF. Written as DNA, the CDR3 is TGTGCCAGCAGTTACACAGGACATGGCACAGATACGCAGTATTTT.

V and J are TRBV10-3 and TRBJ2-1, with 7 bases lining up with TRBD2. Losses at the gene ends were 4 bases for V and 8 bases for J; bases not matched to a gene: 17. This CDR3 is built from 17 residues. The germline CDR1 and CDR2 sequences are ENHRY and SYGVKD. The CDR3 reads CAISGGRSGAGWDEQFF. The CDR3 DNA sequence: TGTGCCATCAGTGGAGGAAGGAGCGGGGCAGGATGGGATGAGCAGTTCTTC.

This clonotype was found a few times. The chain has TRBV4-2 and TRBJ1-1; D not resolved. V lost 0 bases, J lost 3 bases, and 11 bases lay in between. Germline CDR1 and CDR2: LGHNA and YNFKEQ. The CDR3 sequence is 15 residues long. The CDR3 reads CASSQEVYGDTEAFF. CDR3 in DNA: TGTGCCAGCAGCCAAGAAGTCTATGGGGACACTGAAGCTTTCTTT.

This clonotype was recorded once. The chain uses TRBV20-1 and TRBJ1-5; D ambiguous. Germline V CDR1 and CDR2: DFQATT, SNEGSKA (reference sequence). V gave up 2 bases and J gave up 3 bases, with 20 bases separating them. This CDR3 contains 17 residues. CDR3 DNA: TGCAGTGCTAGATTCTTCTCGCAGGTGACGTCCAATCAGCCCCAGCATTTT. Residues: CSARFFSQVTSNQPQHF.

This clonotype was counted once. Since a much larger clone is just one base distant, this may be a read error. This chain links TRBV6-2 or TRBV6-3 with TRBJ2-7; D uncertain. The CDR3 loop spans 15 amino acids. Germline lookup yields CDR1 MNHEY and CDR2 SVGEGT. The CDR3 DNA follows: TGTGCCAGCAGTAACTCCAAGATTTCCCTATACGAGCAGTACTTC. It yields the protein CASSNSKISLYEQYF.

J is TRBJ1-2 and V is TRBV20-1, with TRBD1 as a possible D gene (6 bases). Germline V gene sequence: CDR1 DFQATT, CDR2 SNEGSKA (reference sequence). V lost 5 bases, J lost 4 bases, and 14 bases lay in between. This CDR3 has 13 amino acids. In DNA form, the CDR3 reads TGCAGTGCTGGAGGGGGGGGAGGCTATGGCTACACCTTC. Protein sequence: CSAGGGGGYGYTF.

There are many counts of this clonotype. This chain uses TRBV25-1 with TRBJ2-5; 7 bases line up with TRBD2. With 6 bases clipped from V and 1 base from J, the junction kept 2 bases outside the gene matches. Germline CDR1 is MGHDK and CDR2 is SYGVNS. The CDR3 is 13 amino acids. The CDR3 is CASSGTTQETQYF. DNA for the CDR3: TGTGCCAGCAGCGGGACTACCCAAGAGACCCAGTACTTC.

J is TRBJ1-1 and V is TRBV4-3, with a possible D match to TRBD1 (6 bases). This CDR3 has 15 amino acids. V was clipped by 7 bases and J by 5 bases, with 20 bases between them. CDR1 LGHNA and CDR2 YSLEER come from the germline V gene. The CDR3 DNA is TGCGCCAGCACTCTTGGACAGAATCAATGGACTGAAGCTTTCTTT. It codes for CASTLGQNQWTEAFF.

The genes are TRBV10-3 and TRBJ1-5; D gene uncertain. V shed 1 base and J shed 7 bases, with 8 bases lying between them. Germline V gene sequence: CDR1 ENHRY, CDR2 SYGVKD. The CDR3 is made up of 13 amino acids. The CDR3 loop is CAISEYLGQPQHF. The CDR3 nucleotides are TGTGCCATCAGTGAGTATCTGGGACAGCCCCAGCATTTT.

For this clonotype: A clone one base away is much larger, so this may be a read error. The CDR3 reads CSARFNREAFF. As DNA, the CDR3 is TGCAGTGCTAGATTTAACCGTGAAGCTTTCTTT. V usage is TRBV20-1 and J usage is TRBJ1-1; D not certain. The V end lost 2 bases, the J end lost 7 bases, and 8 bases lay between the germline ends. This CDR3 contains 11 residues. The germline V gene encodes CDR1 DFQATT and CDR2 SNEGSKA (reference sequence).

Note on this clonotype: Just one base apart from a much larger clone, this may be a read error. The gene calls are TRBV28 and TRBJ1-2, with 12 bases that match TRBD1. This CDR3 is 15 amino acids long. Germline V gene sequence: CDR1 MDHEN, CDR2 SYDVKM. In nucleotides, the CDR3 is TGTGCCAGCAGTCAGGGACAGGGGGCGGTGAGGGGCTGCACCTTC. Translating gives CASSQGQGAVRGCTF.

This clonotype was detected only a few times. The chain is built from TRBV6-2 or TRBV6-3 and TRBJ2-1; D not certain. Germline values: CDR1 MNHEY, CDR2 SVGEGT. V dropped 5 bases and J dropped 0 bases, with 17 bases sitting between them. The CDR3 is made up of 17 amino acids. CDR3 DNA: TGTGCCAGCAGTCTAACCCCCGGAGAATTCTCCTACAATGAGCAGTTCTTC. As protein: CASSLTPGEFSYNEQFF.

At least ten counts were recorded for this clonotype. The chain has TRBV6-2 or TRBV6-3 and TRBJ1-1, with TRBD1 identical over 8 bases. The CDR3 runs to 12 residues. The germline V gene has CDR1 MNHEY and CDR2 SVGEGT. V trimming: 7 bases; J trimming: 11 bases; junction bases outside the gene matches: 9. The CDR3 sequence: CASNQGQGEAFF. DNA for the CDR3: TGTGCCAGCAATCAAGGACAGGGCGAGGCTTTCTTT.

Comment on this clonotype: A much larger clone sits a single nucleotide away, making a read error possible. CDR3 loop: CSASGREGAEANVLTF. Here the CDR3 DNA reads TGCAGTGCTAGTGGCAGGGAAGGGGCTGAGGCCAACGTCCTGACTTTC. The rearrangement joins TRBV20-1 to TRBJ2-6; TRBD1 might be the D (5 bases). The CDR3 is made up of 16 amino acids. Per the germline V gene, CDR1 is DFQATT and CDR2 is SNEGSKA (reference sequence). The germline V and J ends were trimmed by 3 bases and 6 bases, with 18 bases remaining between them.

The rearrangement joins TRBV11-2 to TRBJ2-5; D tentatively reads TRBD1 or TRBD2 (5 bases each). This CDR3 is built from 15 residues. Germline V gene lookup returns CDR1 SGHAT and CDR2 FQNNGV. Trimming left V 8 bases short and J 2 bases short, with 18 bases between. The CDR3 bases are TGTGCCAGCTCCACGACCCCGGGACGACAAGAGACCCAGTACTTC. Its protein product is CASSTTPGRQETQYF.

The rearrangement joins TRBV28 to TRBJ2-1; D gene ambiguous. Between the trimmed V and J ends, which lost 6 bases and 3 bases, there was a span of 15 bases. Germline V CDR1 and CDR2: MDHEN, SYDVKM. The CDR3 loop spans 15 amino acids. CDR3 nucleotides: TGTGCCAGCAGCCCCCAACCGGGCCTCTACAATGAGCAGTTCTTC. It encodes CASSPQPGLYNEQFF.

On this clonotype: A much more abundant neighbour one base away suggests this may be a read error. The gene calls are TRBV27 and TRBJ2-7; TRBD2 matches 7 bases. CDR1 is MNHEY and CDR2 is SMNVEV in the germline V gene (reference sequence). The J segment lost 7 bases and the V segment lost 2 bases, leaving 8 bases of the junction unmatched. The CDR3 is 14 amino acids. CDR3 residues: CASSLTLAAVEQYF. In nucleotides, the CDR3 is TGTGCCAGCAGTTTAACCCTAGCGGCAGTAGAGCAGTACTTC.

The chain is built from TRBV28 and TRBJ1-4; D is perhaps TRBD1 (6 bases). Germline loops: CDR1 MDHEN, CDR2 SYDVKM. The CDR3 totals 15 residues. V lost 2 bases to trimming and J lost 5 bases, with 12 bases between them. CDR3 in DNA: TGTGCCAGCAGTTTAGGGGGACACTCGAATGAAAAACTGTTTTTT. Translating gives CASSLGGHSNEKLFF.

With regard to this clonotype: A much larger clone is a single base away; this may be a read error. V is TRBV28 and J is TRBJ1-5; the D is unclear. The CDR3 has 18 residues. Germline CDR1 reads MDHEN; CDR2 reads SYDVKM. The CDR3 loop is CASSPLGWVGDSNKPQHF. The CDR3 DNA is TGTGCCAGCAGTCCATTGGGGTGGGTCGGGGATAGCAATAAGCCCCAGCATTTT.

The chain couples TRBV29-1 to TRBJ2-2; D may be TRBD1 (5 bases). The CDR3 consists of 14 residues. V shed 7 bases and J shed 0 bases, with 12 bases lying between them. Germline lookup yields CDR1 SQVTM and CDR2 ANQGSEA. The CDR3 protein is CSALGAANTGELFF. CDR3 sequence (DNA): TGCAGCGCCTTAGGGGCAGCGAACACCGGGGAGCTGTTTTTT.

This clonotype was picked up a small number of times. The chain carries TRBV10-3 and TRBJ2-7; no definite D call. The CDR3 is 14 amino acids. V was trimmed by 3 bases and J by 7 bases, leaving 16 bases between them. From germline, CDR1 is ENHRY and CDR2 SYGVKD. CDR3 coding DNA: TGTGCCATCAGTGAAGGTGCAACCATAGGGGAGCAGTACTTC. It yields the protein CAISEGATIGEQYF.

This clonotype appeared many times. As DNA, the CDR3 is TGTGCCAGCAGAGATCGGGACAGGCCAGGTCATACGCAGTATTTT. Its protein is CASRDRDRPGHTQYF. J is TRBJ2-3 and V is TRBV27; 8 bases align to TRBD1. V dropped 6 bases and J dropped 7; count of bases not matched to a gene: 12. This CDR3 has 15 amino acids. Germline loops: CDR1 MNHEY, CDR2 SMNVEV (reference sequence).

The rearrangement joins TRBV5-1 to TRBJ1-4; D might be TRBD1 (5 bases). This CDR3 has 14 amino acids. V was cut by 6 bases and J by 0 bases, with 9 bases left in between. The germline V gene has CDR1 SGHRS and CDR2 YFSETQ. This CDR3 reads CASKEGTTNEKLFF. The CDR3 nucleotides read TGCGCCAGCAAGGAGGGGACAACTAATGAAAAACTGTTTTTT.

This clonotype was seen only once. With a much larger clone just one base away, this may be a read error. V and J are TRBV28 and TRBJ2-7; D unresolved. In germline, CDR1 is MDHEN, CDR2 SYDVKM. This CDR3 has 13 amino acids. The CDR3 reads CASSLPHGSEQCF. The CDR3 DNA follows: TGTGCCAGCAGTTTACCCCACGGCTCCGAGCAGTGCTTC.

A few counts support this clonotype. The chain links TRBV4-2 to TRBJ2-7; TRBD2 might be the D (5 bases). Trimming took off 0 bases at V and 2 bases at J, with 11 bases between the two ends. Germline values: CDR1 LGHNA, CDR2 YNFKEQ. The CDR3 contains 15 residues. The CDR3 loop reads CASSQERAETYEQYF. Written as DNA, the CDR3 is TGTGCCAGCAGCCAAGAGAGGGCCGAAACCTACGAGCAGTACTTC.

This clonotype has at least ten counts. The genes are TRBV27 and TRBJ2-1, with 14 positions matching TRBD2. CDR1 and CDR2 (germline): MNHEY, SMNVEV (reference sequence). The CDR3 is made up of 17 amino acids. The ends lost 5 bases at V and 9 bases at J; junction bases unmatched: 12. The CDR3, as DNA: TGTGCCAGCAGTAGTGGGTGGGGACTAGCGGGAGAGGGTGAGCAGTTCTTC. Its protein product is CASSSGWGLAGEGEQFF.

Concerning this clonotype: Since a much larger clone is just one base distant, this may be a read error. This chain links TRBV6-2 or TRBV6-3 with TRBJ2-1; 7 nucleotides align to TRBD2. The CDR3 length is 13 residues. Germline lookup yields CDR1 MNHEY and CDR2 SVGEGT. The CDR3 region is CATRGSSYNGQFF. The CDR3 DNA is TGTGCGACGCGGGGGAGCTCCTACAATGGGCAGTTCTTC.